This passage covers 9 T cell receptor beta chains from one sample sequenced in a study of T-cell reconstitution after alpha-beta-depleted transplantation in children. Unique molecular identifiers were used in preparing the TCRbeta library. In TCRdb, the PCR reads were re-called with MiXCR into one record per CDR3 protein. The sample consists of about a million distinct CDR3 sequences, roughly 31% of them appearing once. Material: PBMCs, mostly from graft donor cells, obtained 360 days after TCRalphabeta/CD19-depleted stem cell transplant. All receptors come from a boy in the first two years of life who had a stem cell transplant for SCID, so the T cells may come from the graft donor.

The CDR3: CASSKRPAETQYF. Here the CDR3 DNA reads TGCGCCAGCAGTAAGCGGCCGGCCGAGACCCAGTACTTC. The chain employs TRBV5-1 and TRBJ2-5; tentatively, D is TRBD2 (5 bases). V lost 5 bases, J lost 5 bases, and 13 bases lay in between. The CDR3 totals 13 residues. The germline V gene encodes CDR1 SGHRS and CDR2 YFSETQ.

CDR3 DNA sequence: TGTGCCAGCAGCTTAGGGTTGAGGTCCTACGAGCAGTACTTC. Its protein is CASSLGLRSYEQYF. The rearrangement joins TRBV5-5 to TRBJ2-7; no definite D call. Trimming pared 2 bases from V and 1 base from J, leaving 10 bases between. Germline V gives CDR1 SGHKS, CDR2 YYEKEE (reference sequence). The CDR3 is made up of 14 amino acids.

This chain links TRBV29-1 with TRBJ2-3; a possible D gene is TRBD2 (5 bases). CDR1 is SQVTM and CDR2 is ANQGSEA in the germline V gene. The V end was cut by 0 bases, the J end by 8 bases, with 6 bases between. The CDR3 consists of 11 residues. CDR3 DNA: TGCAGCGTTGAAGAAGGAGGTACGCAGTATTTT. Translated: CSVEEGGTQYF.

The CDR3 spells CSAGTSGALTDTQYF. In DNA form, the CDR3 reads TGCAGTGCAGGGACTAGCGGGGCGCTCACAGATACGCAGTATTTT. J is TRBJ2-3 and V is TRBV20-1, with 13 nucleotides matching TRBD2. The CDR3 is made up of 15 amino acids. CDR1 and CDR2 (germline): DFQATT, SNEGSKA (reference sequence). Trimming at V came to 6 bases and at J to 2 bases, leaving 5 bases not matched to a gene.

This chain connects TRBV10-3 to TRBJ1-5; D remains unclear. This CDR3 is built from 15 residues. Trimming cost V 2 bases and J 2 bases, with 10 bases left between them. From germline, CDR1 is ENHRY and CDR2 SYGVKD. In DNA form, the CDR3 reads TGTGCCATCAGTGAGGGGGTTGTGGGCAATCAGCCCCAGCATTTT. Its translation is CAISEGVVGNQPQHF.

J is TRBJ2-1 and V is TRBV12-3 or TRBV12-4; D remains ambiguous. This CDR3 spans 13 amino acids. The germline V and J ends were trimmed by 8 bases and 7 bases, with 15 bases remaining between them. The CDR3 region has the DNA TGTGCCAGCGCCCTTGGACCGGAGAATGAGCAGTTCTTC. This encodes CASALGPENEQFF.

The CDR3 DNA follows: TGTGCCAGCAGCTTAGGCTGGGGGGGGTACACTGAAGCTTTCTTT. Translated, it gives CASSLGWGGYTEAFF. This chain joins TRBV13 and TRBJ1-1, with a weak D call TRBD1 (5 bases). V lost 0 bases and J 3 bases, leaving 11 bases between the germline ends. The CDR3 consists of 15 residues. Germline CDR1 reads PRHDT; CDR2 reads FYEKMQ (reference sequence). The full variable domain, in which reference TRBV13 and TRBJ1-1 provide the parts outside the CDR3, is AAGVIQSPRHLIKEKRETATLKCYPIPRHDTVYWYQQGPGQDPQFLISFYEKMQSDKGSIPDRFSAQQFSDYHSELNMSSLELGDSALYFCASSLGWGGYTEAFFGQGTRLTVV.

This clonotype was picked up a small number of times. The chain combines TRBV29-1 with TRBJ2-1, with a possible D match to TRBD2 (7 bases). V was cut by 4 bases and J by 1 base, with 11 bases left in between. The CDR3 spans 14 residues. The germline V gene encodes CDR1 SQVTM and CDR2 ANQGSEA. The CDR3 reads CSVGGGTSYNEQFF. CDR3 DNA sequence: TGCAGCGTTGGGGGGGGGACATCCTACAATGAGCAGTTCTTC.

This clonotype was recorded many times. The genes are TRBV12-3 or TRBV12-4 and TRBJ2-1; 8 nucleotides agree with TRBD1. The CDR3 spans 14 residues. Trimming at V came to 2 bases and at J to 6 bases, leaving 3 bases not matched to a gene. CDR3 DNA sequence: TGTGCCAGCAGTTTATGGGACAGGTCCAATGAGCAGTTCTTC. This codes for CASSLWDRSNEQFF.